These T cell receptor beta chains were read from a single sample in a study of blood T cell repertoires in COVID-19. Repertoires were generated with immunoSEQ multiplex PCR, while TCRdb's copy carries only in-frame clones and drops some. The table lists approximately 74,000 clones, under 85% of them singletons. Material: peripheral blood. These receptors were taken from a man aged 55 to 70 with acute or convalescent COVID-19. CDR3s include the opening cysteine and the closing phenylalanine or tryptophan. D genes are given only for firm matches. For some rows the clone size is stated as once, few or many, or as a class when expanded; others skip it.

clone_size j_call d_call v_call cdr3_nt cdr3_aa
. TRBJ1-3 . TRBV6-5 TGTGCCAGCCGATTCGCAGGGTTAGGAAACACCATATATTTT CASRFAGLGNTIYF
many TRBJ1-3 . TRBV6-5 TGTGCCACCCGGGGGGGGCCAAGCTCTGGAAACACCATATATTTT CATRGGPSSGNTIYF
once TRBJ2-1 TRBD2 TRBV4-3 TGCGCCAGCAGCCAAGAATGGGGGAGGGTGGGAACCGAAGATGAGCAGTTCTTC CASSQEWGRVGTEDEQFF
. TRBJ2-3 . TRBV5-1 TGCGCCAGCAGTTCCGGACTAAGCGGGAGCACAGATACGCAGTATTTT CASSSGLSGSTDTQYF
once TRBJ2-2 . TRBV7-6 TGTGCCAGCAGCTTAATGTCAGCAGGGAACACCGGGGAGCTGTTTTTT CASSLMSAGNTGELFF
. TRBJ1-5 . TRBV6-5 TGTGCCAGCAGTTACGGCAGGGTAGAGCCCCAGCATTTT CASSYGRVEPQHF
many TRBJ2-3 . TRBV3-1/TRBV3-2 TGTGCCAGCAGCCAAGGGGGCCAACCAAAACCTCCGTATTTT CASSQGGQPKPPYF
. TRBJ2-7 . TRBV5-4 TGTGCCAGCAGCTCCGGACTCCAAACCTACGAGCAGTACTTC CASSSGLQTYEQYF
. TRBJ1-5 . TRBV5-1 TGCGCCAGCAGCCCCGGGACAAGTAATCAGCCCCAGCATTTT CASSPGTSNQPQHF
. TRBJ2-7 . TRBV10-3 TGTGCCATCAAGAAGGCAGGGGACCACTCCTACGAGCAGTACTTC CAIKKAGDHSYEQYF
. TRBJ2-1 TRBD2 TRBV19 TGTGCCAGTAGTATTGTCGATAGCGGGGAGCAGTTCTTC CASSIVDSGEQFF
. TRBJ1-5 . TRBV15 TGTGCCACCAGCGGTGGGGGGGGACAGCCCCAGCATTTT CATSGGGGQPQHF
. TRBJ1-2 . TRBV11-2 TGTGCCAGCAGCTTAGGAGGCGGCTACACCTTC CASSLGGGYTF
few TRBJ1-3 TRBD1 TRBV29-1 TGCAGCGTGGACAGGGGAGGCTCTGGAAACACCATATATTTT CSVDRGGSGNTIYF
. TRBJ1-4 . TRBV6-2/TRBV6-3 TGTGCCAGCAGTTACCGAGGGGGTTGGGGCGAAAAACTGTTTTTT CASSYRGGWGEKLFF
. TRBJ1-2 . TRBV5-6 TGTGCCAGCAGCTTGTCAGAGGGTTCTAACTATGGCTACACCTTC CASSLSEGSNYGYTF
few TRBJ1-5 . TRBV18 TGTGCCAGCTCAACTGGGACACCTAATAGCAATCAGCCCCAGCATTTT CASSTGTPNSNQPQHF
. TRBJ2-1 TRBD1 TRBV24-1 TGTGCCACCAGTGCCTGGGACAGGGGAGTGAATGAGCAGTTCTTC CATSAWDRGVNEQFF
. TRBJ2-5 . TRBV6-2/TRBV6-3 TGTGCCAGCAGTTCCGCGGAGACCCAGTACTTC CASSSAETQYF
once TRBJ1-2 TRBD1 TRBV6-5 TGTGCCAGCACCCCAACAGGGGACTATGGCTACACCTTC CASTPTGDYGYTF
. TRBJ1-3 TRBD1 TRBV6-2/TRBV6-3 TGTGCCAGCAGTACCGGACAGGCCGGAAACACCATATATTTT CASSTGQAGNTIYF
few TRBJ2-5 TRBD1 TRBV18 TGTGCCAGCTCACCCAGGACAGGCCAAGAGACCCAGTACTTC CASSPRTGQETQYF
once TRBJ2-3 . TRBV5-1 TGCGCCAGCAGCTTTTTACTAGCCCCCCCCACAGATACGCAGTATTTT CASSFLLAPPTDTQYF
. TRBJ2-1 TRBD2 TRBV6-5 TGTGCCAGCAGACCGGGACTAGGGTCTGATGAGCAGTTCTTC CASRPGLGSDEQFF
. TRBJ2-1 TRBD2 TRBV24-1 TGTGCCACCAGCCCGCTAGCGGACTCTGACAATGAGCAGTTCTTC CATSPLADSDNEQFF
. TRBJ2-7 TRBD1 TRBV25-1 TGTGCCAGCAGGAGCTCGGACAGGGGCTACGAGCAGTACTTC CASRSSDRGYEQYF
. TRBJ2-1 . TRBV10-3 TGTGCCATCAGTGACACAGGGCGTACCGCCTACAATGAGCAGTTCTTC CAISDTGRTAYNEQFF
once TRBJ1-1 TRBD1 TRBV29-1 TGCAGCGTCGCCGGACAGGGTAACACTGAAGCTTTCTTT CSVAGQGNTEAFF
. TRBJ2-5 . TRBV5-1 TGCGCCAGCAGCTTGGTCTCAGGTCAAGAGACCCAGTACTTC CASSLVSGQETQYF
once TRBJ1-5 TRBD1 TRBV7-9 TGTGCCAGCAGCTTAGAATCAGGGGGCGATCAGCCCCAGCATTTT CASSLESGGDQPQHF
medium-sized TRBJ1-3 . TRBV6-5 TGTGCCAGCAGTTACTCCCTCCAGGGCTCTGGAAACACCATATATTTT CASSYSLQGSGNTIYF
. TRBJ1-1 . TRBV7-9 TGTGCCAGCAGCTTAGCGCCCTGGGGAGGGGGGGCAGCTTTCTTT CASSLAPWGGGAAFF
. TRBJ2-3 . TRBV29-1 TGCAGCGCCCGTCCAGGGGGCACAGATACGCAGTATTTT CSARPGGTDTQYF
. TRBJ2-1 . TRBV27 TGTGCCAGCAGTTTACTGCGGGGCCGGGGCAATGAGCAGTTCTTC CASSLLRGRGNEQFF
. TRBJ1-3 TRBD1 TRBV18 TGTGCCAGCTCACCATACACAGGGGGCATGAGGAAATCTGGAAACACCATATATTTT CASSPYTGGMRKSGNTIYF
. TRBJ1-1 . TRBV7-9 TGTGCCAGCAGCTTTACAGGGCCCACTGAAGCTTTCTTT CASSFTGPTEAFF
once TRBJ2-7 . TRBV5-1 TGCGCCAGCAGATTATCTGAGTACAGTTACGAGCAGTACTTC CASRLSEYSYEQYF
. TRBJ1-5 . TRBV3-1/TRBV3-2 TGTGCCAGCAGCCAAGAGCTGAGAAATCAGCCCCAGCATTTT CASSQELRNQPQHF
. TRBJ1-2 . TRBV7-2 TGTGCCAGCAGCACCGGGACAAACTATGGCTACACCTTC CASSTGTNYGYTF
large TRBJ2-4 TRBD1 TRBV19 TGTGCCAGTAGACCAGGGGGCGATAGCAAAAACATTCAGTACTTC CASRPGGDSKNIQYF
. TRBJ1-6 TRBD1 TRBV6-5 TGTGCCAGCAGTCCCACCGGGACAGGGGAGTCACCCCTCCACTTT CASSPTGTGESPLHF
. TRBJ1-4 TRBD1 TRBV2 TGTGCCAGTCGGGACAGGGGAGAAAAACTGTTTTTT CASRDRGEKLFF
few TRBJ2-3 TRBD2 TRBV14 TGTGCCAGCAGCCAAGGGGCCAGCGGGGGGGCGGATACGCAGTATTTT CASSQGASGGADTQYF
few TRBJ2-2 . TRBV5-1 TGCGCCAGCAGCTTGGGGCCCCCGGGACAAGGCTGGACCGGGGAGCTGTTTTTT CASSLGPPGQGWTGELFF
few TRBJ1-5 TRBD1 TRBV29-1 TGCAGCGTTGGGACAGGGGGCAGTCAGCCCCAGCATTTT CSVGTGGSQPQHF
. TRBJ1-2 . TRBV19 TGTGCCAGTATCGACGCACAGGGTTCATCCTATCGGTATGGCTACACCTTC CASIDAQGSSYRYGYTF
. TRBJ1-2 . TRBV5-1 TGCGCCAGCAGCTCCCAGGGTCAATATAACTATGGCTACACCTTC CASSSQGQYNYGYTF
. TRBJ2-2 . TRBV4-1 TGCGCCAGCAGCCAAGGACTTACGGACAGCGCCAGAAGACTGTTTTTT CASSQGLTDSARRLFF
. TRBJ1-1 TRBD1 TRBV27 TGTGCCAGCAGTTCCGCCGGGACAGGGCCCGGGGCTGAAGCTTTCTTT CASSSAGTGPGAEAFF